This is a list of T cell receptor beta chains from one sample in a study of T cells in Graves' hyperthyroidism and ophthalmopathy. MiXCR was run by TCRdb on the multiplex PCR reads, yielding one entry per CDR3 protein. Of 300,000 to 450,000 distinct CDR3 sequences listed, approximately 14% are singletons. Sequences were obtained from blood. The receptors were gathered from a woman in her sixties with Graves' hyperthyroidism. CDR3s include the opening cysteine and the closing phenylalanine or tryptophan. D genes are given only for firm matches. Clone size, where shown, is once, few, many, or a class for clones that have expanded.

many	TRBV2	TRBJ2-1	-	CASSEDMSSYNEQFF	TGTGCCAGCAGTGAAGACATGAGCTCCTACAATGAGCAGTTCTTC
many	TRBV2	TRBJ2-1	TRBD2	CASSEVGLAGGRYNEQFF	TGTGCCAGCAGTGAAGTCGGACTAGCGGGAGGGCGGTACAATGAGCAGTTCTTC
many	TRBV3-1	TRBJ2-1	TRBD2	CASSYPGLANNEQFF	TGTGCCAGCAGTTACCCGGGACTAGCGAACAATGAGCAGTTCTTC
many	TRBV12-3/TRBV12-4	TRBJ2-7	-	CASSFQVVDEQYF	TGTGCCAGCAGTTTTCAGGTCGTGGACGAGCAGTACTTC
-	TRBV9	TRBJ2-2	TRBD2	CASSVSGTDTGELFF	TGTGCCAGCAGCGTTAGCGGGACTGACACCGGGGAGCTGTTTTTT
many	TRBV3-1	TRBJ2-5	TRBD2	CASSPSSGMGPYETQYF	TGTGCCAGCAGCCCCAGCAGCGGGATGGGTCCGTACGAGACCCAGTACTTC
-	TRBV19	TRBJ2-7	-	CASSMAGRGYNEQYF	TGTGCCAGTAGTATGGCGGGACGGGGGTACAATGAGCAGTACTTC
many	TRBV18	TRBJ1-1	-	CASSPLTGMTEAFF	TGTGCCAGCTCCCCTCTCACAGGGATGACTGAAGCTTTCTTT
-	TRBV10-3	TRBJ2-1	-	CAIMGHLSSYNEQFF	TGTGCCATCATGGGACACTTGAGCTCCTACAATGAGCAGTTCTTC
-	TRBV29-1	TRBJ1-6	TRBD1	CSVADRDYNSPLHF	TGCAGCGTAGCCGACAGGGACTATAATTCACCCCTCCACTTT